This T cell receptor beta chain is drawn from a study of blood T cell repertoires in COVID-19. This CDR3 contains 19 residues. CDR1 is SGHVS, CDR2 FQNEAQ, per germline. Germline trimming cut 3 bases from V and 4 bases from J; bases unmatched to any gene: 9. Profiled with immunoSEQ multiplex PCR; TCRdb holds only in-frame clones, not every one. Among about 260,000 clones listed, about 89% were seen once. The source is a middle-aged man who had recovered from COVID-19. Sequencing used peripheral blood. This chain uses TRBV7-8 with TRBJ2-1; TRBD2 aligns across 16 bases. CDR3 in amino acids: CASSFYSGLAGGPYNEQFF. The CDR3 coding sequence is TGTGCCAGCAGCTTTTATTCGGGACTAGCGGGAGGGCCGTACAATGAGCAGTTCTTC.